This T cell receptor beta chain originates from a study of a mutant IDH1 vaccine in newly diagnosed glioma. Time point noted: baseline, week 1 (first vaccination visit). Treatment in this sample: pre-vaccination baseline after standard-of-care therapy. Here immunoSEQ multiplex PCR was the method, and the copy in TCRdb shows in-frame clones only, minus some. Of 75,000 to 100,000 clones in the sample, around 90% were seen once. Trimming took off 3 bases at V and 7 bases at J, with 10 bases between the two ends. Germline V lookup: CDR1 GTSNPN, CDR2 SVGIG (reference sequence). This CDR3 has 12 residues. This chain links TRBV30 with TRBJ2-1; maybe TRBD2 (6 bases). The sequenced sample was PBMCs, obtained from a glioma patient treated with radiotherapy, temozolomide or both. This TCR derives from a woman in her forties or fifties with glioma. The CDR3 here is CAWRGLINEQFF. Here the CDR3 DNA reads TGTGCCTGGAGGGGACTTATTAATGAGCAGTTCTTC. Combining the CDR3 with reference TRBV30 and TRBJ2-1 gives the whole variable domain SQTIHQWPATLVQPVGSPLSLECTVEGTSNPNLYWYRQAAGRGLQLLFYSVGIGQISSEVPQNLSASRPQDRQFILSSKKLLLSDSGFYLCAWRGLINEQFFGPGTRLTVL.